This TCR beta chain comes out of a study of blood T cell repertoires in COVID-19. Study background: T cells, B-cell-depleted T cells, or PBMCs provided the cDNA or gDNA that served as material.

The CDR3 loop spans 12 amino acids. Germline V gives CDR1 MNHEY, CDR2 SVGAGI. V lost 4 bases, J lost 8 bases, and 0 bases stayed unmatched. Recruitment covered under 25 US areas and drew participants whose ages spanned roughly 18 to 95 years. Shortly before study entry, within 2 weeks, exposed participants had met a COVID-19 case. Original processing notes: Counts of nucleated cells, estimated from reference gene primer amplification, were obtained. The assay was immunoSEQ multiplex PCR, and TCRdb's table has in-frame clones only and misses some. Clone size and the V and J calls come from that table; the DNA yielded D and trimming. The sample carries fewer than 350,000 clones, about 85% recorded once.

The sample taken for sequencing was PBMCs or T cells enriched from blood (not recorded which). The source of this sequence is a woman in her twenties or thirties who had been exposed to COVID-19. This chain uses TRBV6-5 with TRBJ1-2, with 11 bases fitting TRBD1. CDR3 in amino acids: CASSWTGGGYTF. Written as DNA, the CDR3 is TGTGCCAGCAGTTGGACAGGGGGCGGCTACACCTTC.